This T cell receptor beta chain was found in a study of chemoradiotherapy in HPV16-positive cancers. Findings and caveats of the study: Non-HPV-specific T cells did not expand in tumors during treatment, whereas candidate HPV-specific clones and E7-related motifs did. For HPV16-positive patients, expanding HPV-responsive T cells associated with longer recurrence-free survival. HPV-specific T cells were functionally defined from only a couple of HPV16-positive patients.

Comments on this clone: What it binds is not known.

The data were produced by immunoSEQ multiplex PCR, yet TCRdb's version contains in-frame clones alone and is incomplete. The sample has about 29,000 clones, 91% seen once. Over chemoradiotherapy, repertoires were sampled more than once. From germline, CDR1 is SGHAT and CDR2 FQNNGV. The CDR3 is made up of 16 amino acids. The V gene lost 5 bases and the J gene lost 4 bases, with 18 bases spanning the gap. The input for sequencing was blood, taken from a patient who underwent chemoradiotherapy. The genes are TRBV11-2 and TRBJ2-1; the D gene is possibly TRBD2 (6 bases). This TCR was sampled from a human donor with HPV-associated anogenital cancer. The CDR3 nucleotides read TGTGCCAGCAGCCTAGGAGGGTGGGGTTTTTACAATGAGCAGTTCTTC. It encodes CASSLGGWGFYNEQFF.